What follows are 10 T cell receptor beta chains derived from one specimen sequenced in a study of cytomegalovirus exposure and HLA in healthy donors. Amplification used 60 Vbeta primers and 13 Jbeta primers. The protocol was immunoSEQ multiplex PCR, while the TCRdb copy is restricted to in-frame clones and leaves out a portion. This repertoire shows 150,000 to 200,000 clones, 70% to 80% found once; its top ten account for just over 2%. The sequenced material came from PBMCs. Receptor source: a woman aged 30 to 39 in good health and CMV-seropositive.

This CDR3 reads CASSLTNTRDRGSYSNQPQHF. The CDR3 coding sequence is TGTGCCAGCAGTTTAACAAATACTAGGGACAGGGGATCGTATAGCAATCAGCCCCAGCATTTT. The gene calls are TRBV27 and TRBJ1-5; 10 bases agree with TRBD1. CDR1 is MNHEY, CDR2 SMNVEV, per germline (reference sequence). The V and J ends lost 2 bases and 0 bases, in that order; junction bases with no gene match: 16. There are 21 residues in the CDR3.

J is TRBJ1-5 and V is TRBV15, with a tentative D call TRBD1 (5 bases). The CDR3 loop spans 14 amino acids. V gave up 5 bases and J gave up 7 bases, with 15 bases separating them. The germline V gene encodes CDR1 LNHNV and CDR2 YYDKDF (reference sequence). CDR3 DNA: TGTGCCACCAGCTTTGTTGGGGGGGACCAGCCCCAGCATTTT. Protein: CATSFVGGDQPQHF.

This chain uses TRBV9 with TRBJ2-1, with D perhaps matching TRBD1 (5 bases). Trimming left V 3 bases short and J 3 bases short, with 16 bases between. CDR3 length: 16 amino acids. Germline values: CDR1 SGDLS, CDR2 YYNGEE. CDR3 bases: TGTGCCAGCAGCGCGACAGACAGCTTAGTCTACAATGAGCAGTTCTTC. Translated: CASSATDSLVYNEQFF.

V gene TRBV9 combines with J gene TRBJ2-5, with TRBD2 matching over 11 bases. Germline V gene sequence: CDR1 SGDLS, CDR2 YYNGEE. Trimming removed 3 bases from V and 0 bases from J; junction bases left unmatched: 1. This CDR3 comprises 15 residues. This CDR3 is CASSAGLADQETQYF. The CDR3 DNA reads TGTGCCAGCAGCGCGGGACTAGCGGACCAAGAGACCCAGTACTTC.

The chain carries TRBV4-3 and TRBJ1-2; TRBD1 is a possible D gene (5 bases). This CDR3 has 17 amino acids. Trimming took 0 bases from V and 7 from J, leaving 21 bases between them. Germline lookup yields CDR1 LGHNA and CDR2 YSLEER. The DNA for the CDR3 is TGCGCCAGCAGCCAAGACCATTTCGTTTCTCAGGGATTTGGCTACACCTTC. Translated, it gives CASSQDHFVSQGFGYTF.

This sequence joins TRBV5-1 and TRBJ2-2; TRBD2 might be the D (6 bases). V lost 0 bases, J lost 0 bases, and 12 bases lay in between. CDR1 SGHRS and CDR2 YFSETQ come from the germline V gene. This CDR3 has 17 amino acids. CDR3 DNA sequence: TGCGCCAGCAGCTTGGCACGGCTAGCGACGAACACCGGGGAGCTGTTTTTT. Its protein is CASSLARLATNTGELFF.

The chain links TRBV5-1 to TRBJ2-7; D perhaps matches TRBD2 (5 bases). CDR3 size: 14 residues. Germline assignment: CDR1 SGHRS and CDR2 YFSETQ. Trimming shortened V by 1 base and J by 5 bases, and 13 bases separated the two germline ends. The CDR3 region is CASSLRRTGDEQYF. In DNA, the CDR3 is TGCGCCAGCAGCTTGCGCCGAACCGGGGACGAGCAGTACTTC.

The rearrangement links TRBV19 to TRBJ1-1, with TRBD1 matching over 7 bases. Germline trimming cut 4 bases from V and 1 base from J; bases unmatched to any gene: 6. The CDR3 length is 15 residues. The germline V gene encodes CDR1 LNHDA and CDR2 SQIVND (reference sequence). CDR3 coding DNA: TGTGCCAGTAGTAGGCGGGGACAGTCGAACACTGAAGCTTTCTTT. It encodes CASSRRGQSNTEAFF.

The rearrangement joins TRBV9 to TRBJ2-1; D unclear. The germline CDR1 and CDR2 sequences are SGDLS and YYNGEE. V lost 4 bases and J 2 bases, leaving 13 bases between the germline ends. The CDR3 has 15 amino acids. The CDR3 region is CASSIRQSTYNEQFF. The CDR3 nucleotides read TGTGCCAGCAGCATACGCCAATCTACCTACAATGAGCAGTTCTTC.

The rearrangement uses TRBV5-1 and TRBJ2-7, with D perhaps TRBD1 (5 bases). The V and J ends lost 1 base and 6 bases respectively, with 5 bases between them. CDR3 length: 11 amino acids. Germline V lookup: CDR1 SGHRS, CDR2 YFSETQ. The CDR3 region is CASSLQGEQYF. CDR3 in DNA: TGCGCCAGCAGCTTGCAGGGCGAGCAGTACTTC.